These 13 T cell receptor beta chains share one sample of origin, sequenced in a study of blood T cell repertoires in COVID-19. Sequencing used immunoSEQ multiplex PCR; TCRdb keeps in-frame clones, though not all of them. Among 220,000 or so clones listed, roughly four fifths were seen once. The sequencing input was peripheral blood. Every receptor here comes from a woman aged 80 or over with acute or convalescent COVID-19.

This clone showed up just a few times. This chain joins TRBV7-2 and TRBJ1-2; 9 nucleotides agree with TRBD1. CDR3 size: 17 residues. Germline CDR1 reads SGHTA; CDR2 reads FQGNSA. The V segment lost 3 bases and the J segment 5 bases; nucleotides outside the gene matches: 13. CDR3 DNA sequence: TGTGCCAGCAGCTTGGGACAGGGCCTCTTAAACGAATATGGCTACACCTTC. This encodes CASSLGQGLLNEYGYTF.

The rearrangement links TRBV3-1 (or the pseudogene TRBV3-2) to TRBJ1-1, with 10 bases identical to TRBD1. From germline, CDR1 is LGHDT and CDR2 YNNKEL (reference sequence). The CDR3 runs to 14 residues. The J segment lost 6 bases and the V segment lost 4 bases, leaving 5 bases of the junction unmatched. CDR3 sequence: CASSPRDRGAEAFF. CDR3 sequence (DNA): TGTGCCAGCAGCCCCAGGGACAGGGGCGCTGAAGCTTTCTTT.

This chain uses TRBV5-5 with TRBJ1-5, with 7 bases aligning to TRBD1. J gave up 0 bases and V 0 bases, and 3 bases lay outside the gene matches. Germline CDR1 reads SGHKS; CDR2 reads YYEKEE (reference sequence). This CDR3 has 16 amino acids. The CDR3 reads CASSLVTGDSNQPQHF. CDR3 bases: TGTGCCAGCAGCTTGGTTACAGGGGATAGCAATCAGCCCCAGCATTTT. Using reference TRBV5-5 and TRBJ1-5 for the parts outside the CDR3, the full variable domain is DAGVTQSPTHLIKTRGQQVTLRCSPISGHKSVSWYQQVLGQGPQFIFQYYEKEERGRGNFPDRFSARQFPNYSSELNVNALLLGDSALYLCASSLVTGDSNQPQHFGDGTRLSIL.

V is TRBV2 and J is TRBJ1-2; 7 bases line up with TRBD1. The CDR3 totals 15 residues. The germline CDR1 and CDR2 sequences are SNHLY and FYNNEI. Trimming at V came to 4 bases and at J to 0 bases, leaving 5 bases not matched to a gene. In DNA, the CDR3 is TGTGCCAGCAGTGGACAGGGACGAACTAACTATGGCTACACCTTC. Protein sequence: CASSGQGRTNYGYTF.

This clone occurred a few times. The chain uses TRBV7-6 and TRBJ2-7; 10 nucleotides match TRBD2. J gave up 3 bases and V 1 base, and 3 bases lay outside the gene matches. The germline gives CDR1 SGHVS, CDR2 FNYEAQ. The length of the CDR3 is 15 residues. The CDR3 DNA reads as TGTGCCAGCAGCTTAGTGGCTAGCGGGAGCTACGAGCAGTACTTC. Amino acids: CASSLVASGSYEQYF.

This chain joins TRBV4-3 and TRBJ1-5; D is unclear. CDR1 and CDR2 (germline): LGHNA, YSLEER. Deletions cut 0 bases from V and 6 bases from J, with 12 bases between. The CDR3 consists of 15 residues. The CDR3 loop reads CASSQERRGLQPQHF. The CDR3 DNA follows: TGCGCCAGCAGCCAAGAACGGAGAGGGCTTCAGCCCCAGCATTTT.

CDR3 nucleotide sequence: TGCGCCAGCAGCCATGTTCTTAGCGGGAGGGCCCAGGGTTGGGAGACCCAGTACTTC. Its protein is CASSHVLSGRAQGWETQYF. The chain links TRBV4-1 to TRBJ2-5; TRBD2 matches 11 bases. The CDR3 is made up of 19 amino acids. CDR1 is MGHRA, CDR2 YSYEKL, per germline. V shed 3 bases, J shed 5 bases, and the junction held 17 bases outside the gene matches.

The chain links TRBV7-9 to TRBJ2-3; 7 nucleotides align to TRBD1. The CDR3 has 15 residues. After removal of 6 bases from V and 0 bases from J, the junction contained 6 bases not matched to a gene. In germline, CDR1 is SEHNR, CDR2 FQNEAQ (reference sequence). The CDR3 coding sequence is TGTGCCAGCAGAACAGGGGAATCTAGCACAGATACGCAGTATTTT. Translation: CASRTGESSTDTQYF.

The rearrangement links TRBV7-2 to TRBJ2-7; D might be TRBD1 (5 bases). CDR1 is SGHTA, CDR2 FQGNSA, per germline. The CDR3 sequence is 13 residues long. Trimming took off 5 bases at V and 5 bases at J, with 13 bases between the two ends. CDR3 in amino acids: CASSRARDNEQYF. The CDR3 nucleotides read TGTGCCAGCAGCCGCGCCAGGGATAACGAGCAGTACTTC. Drawing the rest from reference TRBV7-2 and TRBJ2-7, the complete variable domain is GAGVSQSPSNKVTEKGKDVELRCDPISGHTALYWYRQSLGQGLEFLIYFQGNSAPDKSGLPSDRFSAERTGGSVSTLTIQRTQQEDSAVYLCASSRARDNEQYFGPGTRLTVT.

The chain links TRBV3-1 (or the pseudogene TRBV3-2) to TRBJ2-2; TRBD2 matches at 9 bases. The CDR3 runs 15 residues. Germline V gene data show CDR1 as LGHDT and CDR2 as YNNKEL (reference sequence). The V segment lost 3 bases and the J segment 5 bases; nucleotides outside the gene matches: 4. CDR3 in amino acids: CASSQRLAVTGELFF. The CDR3 nucleotides read TGTGCCAGCAGCCAGAGACTAGCGGTTACCGGGGAGCTGTTTTTT.

This clone was counted once. The V gene is TRBV6-5, the J gene TRBJ1-4; no clear D gene. The CDR3 has 13 amino acids. The germline V and J ends were trimmed by 0 bases and 12 bases, with 11 bases remaining between them. Germline CDR1 is MNHEY and CDR2 is SVGAGI. CDR3 bases: TGTGCCAGCAGTTACTCGACGAACAGAGAACTGTTTTTT. Its translation: CASSYSTNRELFF.

This clone was detected once. This chain connects TRBV6-2 or TRBV6-3 to TRBJ2-7; tentatively, D is TRBD2 (5 bases). V was trimmed by 2 bases and J by 2 bases, leaving 10 bases between them. The CDR3 runs to 14 residues. Germline V lookup: CDR1 MNHEY, CDR2 SVGEGT. The CDR3 region is CASSYGRNTYEQYF. Here the CDR3 DNA reads TGTGCCAGCAGTTACGGGAGAAATACCTACGAGCAGTACTTC.

V gene TRBV29-1 combines with J gene TRBJ1-1; a weak D match, TRBD1 (6 bases). Between the trimmed V and J ends, which lost 5 bases and 4 bases, there was a span of 14 bases. There are 13 residues in the CDR3. From germline, CDR1 is SQVTM and CDR2 ANQGSEA. DNA for the CDR3: TGCAGCGTTTGGATCAGGGGCGGCACTGAAGCTTTCTTT. Amino acids: CSVWIRGGTEAFF.